This TCR beta chain was observed in a study of CD8+ T cells in alopecia areata (dated by TCRdb to about 2018). About the full investigation: Treated patients were enrolled in an open-label pilot trial of oral tofacitinib, 5 to 10 mg twice daily, for moderate-to-severe alopecia areata. Tofacitinib-treated patients had biopsies at baseline and at 4 and 24 weeks of treatment, with a later scalp biopsy in several patients. Clonality in the scalp was compared among normal scalp (n=4), patchy alopecia areata scalp (n=8), and alopecia totalis/universalis scalp (n=8). Scalp tissue and sorted CD4+ and CD8+ peripheral blood T cells from patchy and totalis/universalis alopecia areata patients and from healthy controls were covered by human TCRbeta sequencing. In both human patients and the C3H/HeJ mouse model, the study applied high-throughput TCRbeta sequencing to look at T cell clonal expansion in alopecia areata. The RNA source kit depended on sample type: the PAXgene miRNA kit for fixed scalp, the miRNeasy kit for PBMCs, and the RNeasy kit for mouse skin. Tofacitinib was administered for 6 to 18 months, and 6 months of follow-up off drug were then conducted to assess delayed response and recurrence. TCRbeta CDR3 regions were amplified by immunoSEQ multiplex PCR with 35 Vbeta forward and 13 Jbeta reverse primers. The SALT score, which quantifies the percentage of affected scalp surface area, was used to measure disease severity in treated patients. Study-wide conclusions, independent of this receptor: Because the treated cohort was small and had just a single nonresponder, larger studies are needed to establish links between baseline CD8+ expansion and response. Compared with normal scalp, lesional scalp had higher clonality and more expanded CD8+ clones, particularly in alopecia totalis/universalis, a pattern that suggests antigenic drive. During tofacitinib treatment, many expanded lesional clones stuck around in both scalp and blood, and this persistence may partly explain why relapse happens after treatment is stopped. Tofacitinib significantly lowered scalp clonality and the number of expanded CD8+ clones among the top 100 scalp clones. TCR sequences shared between patients were less clear than in mice, possibly partly because of HLA diversity in the patient population. Unlike mouse skin, which is dominated by gammadelta T cells, normal human skin has resident alphabeta T cells that are also sequenced, and this complicates analysis of the scalp TCR repertoire.

Library preparation employed the immunoSEQ multiplex PCR assay. To provide template for TCR sequencing, every sample had RNA extracted and reverse transcribed into cDNA. SuperScript III was used to make first-strand cDNA, primed with a 2:1 mix of oligo-dT and random hexamers. Amplification bias was assessed with a synthetic immune receptor repertoire, and residual bias was removed computationally. Per the source publication's procedure: Raw reads were preprocessed to remove errors, and CDR3 was defined according to IMGT conventions as the region from the conserved cysteine to phenylalanine. To get clonality, Shannon entropy was normalized by log2 of the number of productive unique TCRs and the result was subtracted from 1. Whether scalp clones were CD4 or CD8 was inferred by matching scalp TCRbeta sequences against CD4 and CD8 repertoires sorted from blood. TCRdb limited this immuneACCESS table to in-frame rearrangements with V and J called. A share of clones is missing; checked studies link under half to unresolved V genes, and the rest is unexplained. V, J and clone size were drawn from that table, and D and trimming were deduced from the DNA. The sample profile shows 150,000 to 200,000 clones; 60% of them were found once. The top ten clonotypes cover just over 1% of the sample.

CDR1 and CDR2, looked up from the germline V gene, are MNHEY and SVGAGI. CDR3 length: 14 amino acids, cysteine to phenylalanine. This entry keeps only the CDR3 DNA: 42 bases, framed from base 1. The V end loses 6 bases and the J end loses 0 bases, and a stretch of 6 bases separates them. As regards this clone: The antigen it recognizes is unknown. No base qualities exist here, and no much larger clone lies one base off it.

This sample's time point label indicates: 20 to 30 weeks on oral tofacitinib. The treatment or condition label, read with the paper, signifies: oral pan-JAK inhibitor, 5-10 mg twice daily. Peripheral blood and lesional scalp punch biopsies were obtained from patients with alopecia areata. PBMCs were isolated by density centrifugation and stained for CD3, CD4 and CD8, after which CD4+ and CD8+ T cells were sorted on a FACSAria. The chain employs TRBV6-5 and TRBJ1-6; no D gene call is confident. This receptor was identified in a human donor with alopecia areata. Source: CD4+ T cells sorted from blood, taken at week 24, from a patient treated with tofacitinib. The DNA sequence is given as TGTGCCAGCAGGGGAAGCTCCTATAATTCACCCCTCCACTTT. Translated, this is CASRGSSYNSPLHF.